One sample yielded the 7 T cell receptor beta chains listed below, sequenced in a study of blood T cell repertoires in COVID-19. Libraries were prepared by immunoSEQ multiplex PCR; TCRdb keeps only in-frame clonotypes and omits some of them. The profile shows a few hundred thousand clones, 70% to 80% of them singletons. Sequencing was performed on peripheral blood. These receptors all stem from an elderly woman with acute or convalescent COVID-19.

The count of this clone is one. This chain joins TRBV9 and TRBJ2-1; weak D call: TRBD1 (6 bases). This CDR3 is built from 15 residues. Germline CDR1 reads SGDLS; CDR2 reads YYNGEE. Trimming removed 4 bases from V and 7 bases from J, with 18 bases in between. CDR3 coding DNA: TGTGCCAGCAGCCCTAGACAGGAGCCGGGAAATGAGCAGTTCTTC. This translates into CASSPRQEPGNEQFF.

The genes are TRBV7-3 and TRBJ2-1; 9 nucleotides agree with TRBD1. Unmatched junction bases numbered 5, after V lost 4 bases and J lost 7 bases. CDR1 and CDR2 from the germline V gene are SGHTA and FQGTGA. The CDR3 contains 14 residues. CDR3 coding DNA: TGTGCCAGCAGCTCCCGGACAGGGGCGAATGAGCAGTTCTTC. This gives the protein CASSSRTGANEQFF.

The rearrangement links TRBV6-5 to TRBJ1-3; 7 bases are a match to TRBD1. Looked up from germline, CDR1 is MNHEY and CDR2 is SVGAGI. There are 15 residues in the CDR3. Trimming cost V 6 bases and J 0 bases; bases outside gene matches: 5. As DNA, the CDR3 is TGTGCCAGCAGGGGACAGATCCACTCTGGAAACACCATATATTTT. This codes for CASRGQIHSGNTIYF.

This chain links TRBV5-1 with TRBJ2-2; 8 bases fit TRBD1. The CDR3 is made up of 15 amino acids. Trimming cost V 3 bases and J 4 bases; bases outside gene matches: 5. Per the germline V gene, CDR1 is SGHRS and CDR2 is YFSETQ. CDR3 region: CASSSDRGGTGELFF. The CDR3 DNA is TGCGCCAGCAGCTCAGACAGGGGTGGCACCGGGGAGCTGTTTTTT.

The chain links TRBV27 to TRBJ1-2; D possibly corresponds to TRBD1 (6 bases). This CDR3 contains 13 residues. V was clipped by 5 bases and J by 5 bases, with 12 bases between them. Germline V CDR1 and CDR2: MNHEY, SMNVEV (reference sequence). The CDR3 protein is CASSRGSRYGYTF. In DNA, the CDR3 is TGTGCCAGCAGTAGGGGGAGCCGGTATGGCTACACCTTC.

V and J are TRBV19 and TRBJ2-2, with 11 bases identical to TRBD2. This CDR3 comprises 15 residues. The ends lost 6 bases at V and 2 bases at J; junction bases unmatched: 2. Germline values: CDR1 LNHDA, CDR2 SQIVND (reference sequence). This CDR3 reads CASSRLAGNTGELFF. The CDR3 coding sequence is TGTGCCAGTAGCCGACTAGCGGGAAACACCGGGGAGCTGTTTTTT.

The rearrangement joins TRBV13 to TRBJ1-6; D perhaps matches TRBD1 (5 bases). The CDR3 runs 16 residues. Germline lookup yields CDR1 PRHDT and CDR2 FYEKMQ (reference sequence). Trimming removed 4 bases from V and 0 bases from J, with 10 bases in between. This CDR3 reads CASSWQGSSYNSPLHF. The CDR3 DNA is TGTGCCAGCAGCTGGCAGGGAAGCTCCTATAATTCACCCCTCCACTTT.